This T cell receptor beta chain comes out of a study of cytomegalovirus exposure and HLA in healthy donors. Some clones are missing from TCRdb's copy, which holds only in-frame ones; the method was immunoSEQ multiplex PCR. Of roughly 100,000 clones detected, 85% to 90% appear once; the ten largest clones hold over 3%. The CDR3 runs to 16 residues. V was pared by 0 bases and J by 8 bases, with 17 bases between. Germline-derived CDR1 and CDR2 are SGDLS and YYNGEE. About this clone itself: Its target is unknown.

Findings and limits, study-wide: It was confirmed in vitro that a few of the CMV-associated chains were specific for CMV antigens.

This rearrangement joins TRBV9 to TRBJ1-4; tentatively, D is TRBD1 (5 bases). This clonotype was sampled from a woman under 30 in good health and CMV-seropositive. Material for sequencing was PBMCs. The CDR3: CASSVEGAGPREKLFF. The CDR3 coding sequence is TGTGCCAGCAGCGTAGAAGGGGCAGGGCCAAGGGAAAAACTGTTTTTT.